Listed below are T cell receptor beta chains from one sample, sequenced in a study of shared T cell receptors in the human thymus. Method: immunoSEQ multiplex PCR; TCRdb's copy keeps in-frame clones and lacks some. The sample holds more than 300,000 clones, over 90% seen once. The specimen was thymocytes. The receptors come from a human donor. The CDR3 runs from the conserved cysteine through the conserved F or W. D genes are given only for firm matches. Clone size is shown for a subset of rows, as once, few, many or a class of expanded clone.

TRBJ2-5 - TRBV28 - 14 TGTGCCAGCAGCAACACGGGATGGGGAGAGACCCAGTACTTC CASSNTGWGETQYF
TRBJ2-1 - TRBV5-6 - 12 TGTGCCAGCAGCTTGGGCGCTAGGGTACAGTTCTTC CASSLGARVQFF
TRBJ1-1 - TRBV10-3 - 14 TGTGCCATCAGTGAGTACAGGATGAACACTGAAGCTTTCTTT CAISEYRMNTEAFF
TRBJ2-3 - TRBV11-3 TRBD2 16 TGTGCCAGCAGACGCAAGCGGGAAGAGACCACAGATACGCAGTATTTT CASRRKREETTDTQYF
TRBJ2-3 - TRBV28 - 17 TGTGCCAGCAGTCTCAGACTTTTTCGAGCTAGCACAGATACGCAGTATTTT CASSLRLFRASTDTQYF
TRBJ2-3 - TRBV21-1 - 14 TGTGCCAGAACCTACATAGGGGGTCCAGATACGCAGTATTTT CARTYIGGPDTQYF
TRBJ2-7 once TRBV5-4 - 11 TGTGCCACCGGACCGGGCTACGAGCAGTACTTC CATGPGYEQYF
TRBJ2-1 - TRBV30 TRBD2 17 TGTGCCTGGATTTCGACTAGCGGGAAGATCTCCTACAATGAGCAGTTCTTC CAWISTSGKISYNEQFF
TRBJ2-7 - TRBV28 - 13 TGTGCCAGCAGCCTCCCGGGGTCCTACGAGCAGTACTTC CASSLPGSYEQYF
TRBJ2-7 - TRBV6-6 - 15 TGTGCCAGCAGTCCCCGAGGACCTGTAACCTACGAGCAGTACTTC CASSPRGPVTYEQYF
TRBJ1-1 - TRBV7-2 TRBD1 15 TGTGCCAGCAGCCACCCGGACAGGGTAGGTACTGAAGCTTTCTTT CASSHPDRVGTEAFF
TRBJ2-3 - TRBV27 TRBD2 17 TGTGCCAGCAGTATAGGGACTAGCGGGAGGGCGAGAGATACGCAGTATTTT CASSIGTSGRARDTQYF
TRBJ1-5 - TRBV28 - 15 TGTGCCAGCAGTTTATATTTGAGGTTCAATCAGCCCCAGCATTTT CASSLYLRFNQPQHF
TRBJ1-2 - TRBV5-1 - 15 TGCGCCAGCAGCTTGAGGGCAGGGGAACCATACGGCTACACCTTC CASSLRAGEPYGYTF
TRBJ2-1 once TRBV6-5 TRBD1 16 TGTGCCAGCAGTTCCTTTATGACAGGGGCTTTTTCTCACCAGTTCTTC CASSSFMTGAFSHQFF
TRBJ1-1 - TRBV5-1 - 13 TGCGCCAGCAGCTTCCGGTGGGGGGCGTCGGCTTTCTTT CASSFRWGASAFF
TRBJ2-1 - TRBV7-8 TRBD2 17 TGTGCCAGCAGCTTAGAGGGACTACTTAGCTCCTACAATGAGCAGTTCTTC CASSLEGLLSSYNEQFF
TRBJ2-2 - TRBV2 - 14 TGTGCCAGCAGTGGCAGACAGACCACCGGGGAGCTGTTTTTT CASSGRQTTGELFF
TRBJ2-5 - TRBV7-7 - 12 TGTGCTAGCAGCCCATTGGGGGAGACCCAGTACTTC CASSPLGETQYF
TRBJ2-3 - TRBV7-8 - 17 TGTGCCAGCAGCTTAGTCACGGAAGAGTCTAGCACAGATACGCAGTATTTT CASSLVTEESSTDTQYF
TRBJ2-1 - TRBV28 TRBD2 14 TGTGCCAGCAGTTTTGGACTAGCGGGAAATGAGCAGTTCTTC CASSFGLAGNEQFF
TRBJ1-1 - TRBV27 - 21 TGTGCCAGCACCCCAATGGGAATCTCCGACAGGTCGACCCCTATGAACACTGAAGCTTTCTTT CASTPMGISDRSTPMNTEAFF
TRBJ2-7 - TRBV6-5 TRBD2 13 TGTGCCAGCAGGGGAGGGCTACACTACGAGCAGTACTTC CASRGGLHYEQYF
TRBJ2-6 - TRBV7-2 - 19 TGTGCCAGCAGCTTAGGGGAGACACCCGTACGCTCTGGGGCCAACGTCCTGACTTTC CASSLGETPVRSGANVLTF
TRBJ2-2 - TRBV5-4 - 15 TGTGCCAGCAGCTTGGAGATGGTGAACACCGGGGAGCTGTTTTTT CASSLEMVNTGELFF
TRBJ2-5 - TRBV7-2 - 17 TGTGCCAGCAACTTTGGCACAGGCCCCGAGGATCAAGAGACCCAGTACTTC CASNFGTGPEDQETQYF
TRBJ2-1 - TRBV6-5 - 16 TGTGCCAGCAGTTCCAGGCGTGGGGGGCTGAGGAGTGAGCAGTTCTTC CASSSRRGGLRSEQFF
TRBJ2-1 - TRBV28 - 16 TGTGCCAGCAGTTTAACCCCCCTTAGCGAGGGGAATGAGCAGTTCTTC CASSLTPLSEGNEQFF
TRBJ2-4 - TRBV28 - 16 TGTGCCAGCAGTTTTTTCAGTGCACGGGCCAAAAACATTCAGTACTTC CASSFFSARAKNIQYF
TRBJ2-7 - TRBV7-6 - 15 TGTGCCAGCAGCTTATGGGGATTATGGGAACACGAGCAGTACTTC CASSLWGLWEHEQYF
TRBJ1-1 - TRBV10-3 TRBD1 14 TGTGCCGTTCGGGACAGGGGGCCTAACACTGAAGCTTTCTTT CAVRDRGPNTEAFF
TRBJ2-3 once TRBV10-3 TRBD2 16 TGTGCCATCAGACCGACTAGCGGGAGAGGAACAGATACGCAGTATTTT CAIRPTSGRGTDTQYF
TRBJ2-1 - TRBV27 - 12 TGTGCCAGTCGTAGGCTCTACAATGAGCAGTTCTTC CASRRLYNEQFF
TRBJ1-1 - TRBV7-9 - 14 TGTGCCAGCAGCTTAGTCAGGGTGAACACTGAAGCTTTCTTT CASSLVRVNTEAFF
TRBJ1-5 - TRBV6-1 TRBD1 17 TGTGCCAGCAGTGTTGGACAGGGAGGGATTAGCAATCAGCCCCAGCATTTT CASSVGQGGISNQPQHF
TRBJ2-2 - TRBV2 TRBD1 14 TGTGCCAGCAGTGAGTTTAGGGGGCTCGGGGAGCTGTTTTTT CASSEFRGLGELFF
TRBJ1-4 - TRBV28 TRBD1 15 TGTGCCAGCAGCAAAAACAGGGGAGGTAATGAAAAACTGTTTTTT CASSKNRGGNEKLFF